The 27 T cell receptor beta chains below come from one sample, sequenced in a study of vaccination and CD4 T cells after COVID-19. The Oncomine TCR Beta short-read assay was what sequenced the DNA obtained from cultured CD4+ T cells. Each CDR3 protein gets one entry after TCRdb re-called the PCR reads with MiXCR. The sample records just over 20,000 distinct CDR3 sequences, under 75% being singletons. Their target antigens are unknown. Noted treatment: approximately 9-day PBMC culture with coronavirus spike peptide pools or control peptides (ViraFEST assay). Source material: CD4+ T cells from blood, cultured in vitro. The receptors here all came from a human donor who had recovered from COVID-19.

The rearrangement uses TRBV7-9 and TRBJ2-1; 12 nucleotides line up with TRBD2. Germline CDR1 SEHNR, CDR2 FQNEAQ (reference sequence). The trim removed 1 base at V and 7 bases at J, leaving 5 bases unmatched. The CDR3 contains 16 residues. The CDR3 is CASSLELAGGLNEQFF. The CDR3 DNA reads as TGTGCCAGCAGCTTAGAGCTAGCGGGAGGGCTTAATGAGCAGTTCTTC. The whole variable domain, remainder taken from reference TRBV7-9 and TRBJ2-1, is DTGVSQNPRHKITKRGQNVTFRCDPISEHNRLYWYRQTLGQGPEFLTYFQNEAQLEKSRLLSDRFSAERPKGSFSTLEIQRTEQGDSAMYLCASSLELAGGLNEQFFGPGTRLTVL.

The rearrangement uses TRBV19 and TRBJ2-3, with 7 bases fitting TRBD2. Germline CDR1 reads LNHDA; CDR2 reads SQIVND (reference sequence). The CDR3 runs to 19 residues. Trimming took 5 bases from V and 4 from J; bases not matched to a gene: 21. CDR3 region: CASSAYDYLDGGSADTQYF. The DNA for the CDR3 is TGTGCCAGTAGTGCCTATGATTATTTGGACGGCGGGAGCGCAGATACGCAGTATTTT. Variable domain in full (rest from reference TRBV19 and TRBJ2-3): DGGITQSPKYLFRKEGQNVTLSCEQNLNHDAMYWYRQDPGQGLRLIYYSQIVNDFQKGDIAEGYSVSREKKESFPLTVTSAQKNPTAFYLCASSAYDYLDGGSADTQYFGPGTRLTVL.

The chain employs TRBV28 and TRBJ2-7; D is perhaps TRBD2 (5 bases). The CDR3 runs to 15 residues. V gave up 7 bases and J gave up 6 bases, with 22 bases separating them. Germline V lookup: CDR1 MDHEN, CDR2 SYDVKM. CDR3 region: CASTTHGLPALEQYF. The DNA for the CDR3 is TGTGCCAGCACCACTCATGGACTCCCTGCACTCGAGCAGTACTTC.

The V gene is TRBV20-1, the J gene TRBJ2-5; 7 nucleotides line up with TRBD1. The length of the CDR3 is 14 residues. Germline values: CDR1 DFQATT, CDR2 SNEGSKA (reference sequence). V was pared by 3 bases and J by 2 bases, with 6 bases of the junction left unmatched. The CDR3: CSARFWDRQETQYF. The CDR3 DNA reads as TGCAGTGCTAGGTTCTGGGACAGACAAGAGACCCAGTACTTC.

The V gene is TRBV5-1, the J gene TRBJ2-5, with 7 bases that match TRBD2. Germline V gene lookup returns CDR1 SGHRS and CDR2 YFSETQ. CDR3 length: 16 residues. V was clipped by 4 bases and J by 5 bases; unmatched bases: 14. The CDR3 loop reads CASSGGGLGSGETQYF. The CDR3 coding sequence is TGCGCCAGCAGCGGGGGGGGTCTCGGCTCGGGGGAGACCCAGTACTTC.

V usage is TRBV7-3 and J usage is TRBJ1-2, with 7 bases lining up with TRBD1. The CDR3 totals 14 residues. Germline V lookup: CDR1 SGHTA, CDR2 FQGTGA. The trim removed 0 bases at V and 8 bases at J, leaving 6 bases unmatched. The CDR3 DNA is TGTGCCAGCAGCTTAACCCCTGACAGGGTCGGCTACACCTTC. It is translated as CASSLTPDRVGYTF.

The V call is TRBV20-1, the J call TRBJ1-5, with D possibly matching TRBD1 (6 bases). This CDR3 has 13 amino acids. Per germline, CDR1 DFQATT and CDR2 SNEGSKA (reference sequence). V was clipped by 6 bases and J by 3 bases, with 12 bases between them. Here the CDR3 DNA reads TGCAGTGCAACCACAGGGAACAATCAGCCCCAGCATTTT. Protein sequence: CSATTGNNQPQHF.

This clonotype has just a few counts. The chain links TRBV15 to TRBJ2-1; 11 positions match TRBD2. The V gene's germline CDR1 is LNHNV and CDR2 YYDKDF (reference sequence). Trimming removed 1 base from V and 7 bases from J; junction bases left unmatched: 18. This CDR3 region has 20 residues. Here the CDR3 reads CATSRGVTSGTGAGFNEQFF. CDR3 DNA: TGTGCCACCAGCAGAGGCGTGACTAGCGGGACCGGGGCGGGCTTTAATGAGCAGTTCTTC.

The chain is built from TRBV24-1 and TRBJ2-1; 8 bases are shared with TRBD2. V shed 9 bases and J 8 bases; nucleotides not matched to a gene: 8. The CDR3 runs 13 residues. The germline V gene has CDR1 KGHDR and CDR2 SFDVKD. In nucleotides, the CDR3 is TGTGCCACCGGGGACGGCGGGAGGTATGAGCAGTTCTTC. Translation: CATGDGGRYEQFF.

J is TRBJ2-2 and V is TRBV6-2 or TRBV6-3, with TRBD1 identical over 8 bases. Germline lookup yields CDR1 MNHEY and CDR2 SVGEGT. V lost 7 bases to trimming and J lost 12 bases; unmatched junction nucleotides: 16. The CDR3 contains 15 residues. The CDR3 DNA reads TGTGCCAGCATCACAAACGACAGGGGACCCGTGAAGCTGTTTTTT. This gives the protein CASITNDRGPVKLFF.

DNA of the CDR3: TGTGCCTGGAGCGCAAACTATGGCTACACCTTC. Protein sequence: CAWSANYGYTF. This chain joins TRBV30 and TRBJ1-2; D gene uncertain. Trimming took off 3 bases at V and 2 bases at J, with 4 bases between the two ends. CDR3 size: 11 residues. CDR1 and CDR2 (germline): GTSNPN, SVGIG (reference sequence).

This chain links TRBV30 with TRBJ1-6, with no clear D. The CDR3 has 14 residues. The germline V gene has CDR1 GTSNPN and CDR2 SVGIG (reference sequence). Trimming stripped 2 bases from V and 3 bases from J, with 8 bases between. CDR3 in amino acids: CAWSRMIYNSPLHF. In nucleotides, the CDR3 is TGTGCCTGGAGTAGAATGATCTATAATTCACCCCTCCACTTT. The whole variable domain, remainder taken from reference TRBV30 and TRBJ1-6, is SQTIHQWPATLVQPVGSPLSLECTVEGTSNPNLYWYRQAAGRGLQLLFYSVGIGQISSEVPQNLSASRPQDRQFILSSKKLLLSDSGFYLCAWSRMIYNSPLHFGNGTRLTVT.

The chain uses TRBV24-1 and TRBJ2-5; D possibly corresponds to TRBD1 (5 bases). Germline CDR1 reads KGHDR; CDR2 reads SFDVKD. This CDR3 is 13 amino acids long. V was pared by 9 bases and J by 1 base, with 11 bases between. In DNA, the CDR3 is TGTGCCACCCGAGGACAACTCCAAGAGACCCAGTACTTC. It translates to CATRGQLQETQYF.

The CDR3 DNA sequence: TGTGCCACCGGGACTAGCCGGGCCGGGGAGCTGTTTTTT. It codes for CATGTSRAGELFF. This sequence joins TRBV2 and TRBJ2-2, with 9 bases that match TRBD2. Germline V CDR1 and CDR2: SNHLY, FYNNEI. V lost 10 bases to trimming and J lost 6 bases; unmatched junction nucleotides: 6. The CDR3 is 13 amino acids.

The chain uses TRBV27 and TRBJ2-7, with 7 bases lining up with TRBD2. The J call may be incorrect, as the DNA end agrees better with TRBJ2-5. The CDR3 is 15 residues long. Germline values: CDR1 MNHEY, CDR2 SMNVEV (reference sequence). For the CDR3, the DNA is TGTGCCAGCAGCCCCCGGGGAGGGGCGGGAGAGACCCAGTACTTC. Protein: CASSPRGGAGETQYF.

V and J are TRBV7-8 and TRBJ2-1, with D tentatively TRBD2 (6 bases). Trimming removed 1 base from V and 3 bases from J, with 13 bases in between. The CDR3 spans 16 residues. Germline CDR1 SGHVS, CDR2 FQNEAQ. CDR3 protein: CASSLGVAANYNEQFF. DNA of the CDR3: TGTGCCAGCAGCTTAGGAGTAGCGGCCAACTACAATGAGCAGTTCTTC.

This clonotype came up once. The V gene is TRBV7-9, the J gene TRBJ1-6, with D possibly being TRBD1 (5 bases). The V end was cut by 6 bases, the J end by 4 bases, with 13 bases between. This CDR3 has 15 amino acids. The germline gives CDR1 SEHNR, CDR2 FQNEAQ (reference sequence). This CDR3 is CASRLNRQYNSPLHF. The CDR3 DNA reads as TGTGCCAGCAGACTCAACAGGCAGTATAATTCACCCCTCCACTTT.

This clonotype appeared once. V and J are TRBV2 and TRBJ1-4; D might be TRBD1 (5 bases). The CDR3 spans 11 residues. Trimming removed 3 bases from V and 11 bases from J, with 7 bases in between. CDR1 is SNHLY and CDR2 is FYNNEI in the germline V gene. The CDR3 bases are TGTGCCAGCAGTGAGGGGGGGAAACTGTTTTTT. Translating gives CASSEGGKLFF.

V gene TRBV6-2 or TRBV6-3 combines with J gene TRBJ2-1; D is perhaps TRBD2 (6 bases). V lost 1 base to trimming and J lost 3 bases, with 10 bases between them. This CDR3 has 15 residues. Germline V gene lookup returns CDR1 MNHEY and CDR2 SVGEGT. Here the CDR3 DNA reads TGTGCCAGCAGTTACTGGCGGGATCTCTACAATGAGCAGTTCTTC. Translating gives CASSYWRDLYNEQFF.

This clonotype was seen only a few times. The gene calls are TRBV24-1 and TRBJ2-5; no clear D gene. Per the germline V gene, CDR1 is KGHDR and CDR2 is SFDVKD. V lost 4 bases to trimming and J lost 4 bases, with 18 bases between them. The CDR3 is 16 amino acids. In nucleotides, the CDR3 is TGTGCCACCAGTGACCAAAGACTGCTGCGCCGAGAGACCCAGTACTTC. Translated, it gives CATSDQRLLRRETQYF.

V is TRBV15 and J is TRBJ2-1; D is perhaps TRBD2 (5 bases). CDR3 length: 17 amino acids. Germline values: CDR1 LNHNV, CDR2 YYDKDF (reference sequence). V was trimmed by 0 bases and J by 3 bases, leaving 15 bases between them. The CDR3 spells CATSRDPGATNYNEQFF. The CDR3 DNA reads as TGTGCCACCAGCAGAGACCCCGGTGCGACTAACTACAATGAGCAGTTCTTC.

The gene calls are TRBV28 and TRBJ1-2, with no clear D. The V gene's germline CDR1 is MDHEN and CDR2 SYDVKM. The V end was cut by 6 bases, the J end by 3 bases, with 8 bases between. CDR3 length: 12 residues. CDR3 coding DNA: TGTGCCAGCAGGGGCAGCCACTATGGCTACACCTTC. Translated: CASRGSHYGYTF.

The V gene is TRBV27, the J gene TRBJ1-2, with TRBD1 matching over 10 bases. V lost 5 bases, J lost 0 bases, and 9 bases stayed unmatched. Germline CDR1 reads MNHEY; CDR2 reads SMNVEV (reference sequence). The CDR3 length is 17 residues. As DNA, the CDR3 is TGTGCCAGCAGTAGTGGGACAGGGGTTTTAGCTAACTATGGCTACACCTTC. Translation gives CASSSGTGVLANYGYTF.

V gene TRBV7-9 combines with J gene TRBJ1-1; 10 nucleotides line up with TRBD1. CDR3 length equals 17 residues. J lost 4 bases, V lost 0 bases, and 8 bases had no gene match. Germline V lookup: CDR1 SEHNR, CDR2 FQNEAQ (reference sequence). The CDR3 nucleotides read TGTGCCAGCAGCTTAGCGGTGAGACAGGGGGCGAGCACTGAAGCTTTCTTT. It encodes CASSLAVRQGASTEAFF.

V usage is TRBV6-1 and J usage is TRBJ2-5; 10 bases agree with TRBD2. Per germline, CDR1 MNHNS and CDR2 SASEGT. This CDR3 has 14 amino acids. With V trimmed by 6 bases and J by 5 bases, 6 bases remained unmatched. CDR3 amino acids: CASRLAGVGETQYF. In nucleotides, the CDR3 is TGTGCCAGCAGGCTAGCGGGAGTTGGGGAGACCCAGTACTTC.

DNA for the CDR3: TGTGCCAGCAGTTATGGAGGGGGGCAGGGCGAGCAGTACTTC. It yields the protein CASSYGGGQGEQYF. This chain joins TRBV6-5 and TRBJ2-7, with D perhaps TRBD1 or TRBD2 (6 bases each). The V end lost 3 bases, the J end lost 6 bases, and 15 bases lay between the germline ends. Germline CDR1 reads MNHEY; CDR2 reads SVGAGI. The CDR3 is 14 amino acids.

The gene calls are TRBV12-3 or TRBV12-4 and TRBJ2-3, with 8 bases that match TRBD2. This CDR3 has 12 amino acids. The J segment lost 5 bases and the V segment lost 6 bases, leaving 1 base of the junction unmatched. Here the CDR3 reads CASSSGRDTQYF. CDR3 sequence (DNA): TGTGCCAGCAGCAGCGGGAGAGATACGCAGTATTTT.